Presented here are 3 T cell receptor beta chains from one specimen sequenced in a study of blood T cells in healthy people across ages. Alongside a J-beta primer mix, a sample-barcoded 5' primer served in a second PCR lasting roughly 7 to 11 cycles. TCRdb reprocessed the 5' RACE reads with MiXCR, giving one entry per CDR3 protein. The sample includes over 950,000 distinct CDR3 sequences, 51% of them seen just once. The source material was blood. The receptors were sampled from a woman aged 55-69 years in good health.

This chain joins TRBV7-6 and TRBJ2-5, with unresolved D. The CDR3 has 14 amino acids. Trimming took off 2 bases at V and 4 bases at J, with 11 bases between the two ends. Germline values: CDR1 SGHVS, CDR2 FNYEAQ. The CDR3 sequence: CASSLQLVGETQYF. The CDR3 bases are TGTGCCAGCAGCTTACAACTCGTCGGAGAGACCCAGTACTTC. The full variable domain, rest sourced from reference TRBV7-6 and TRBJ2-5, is GAGVSQSPRYKVTKRGQDVALRCDPISGHVSLYWYRQALGQGPEFLTYFNYEAQQDKSGLPNDRFSAERPEGSISTLTIQRTEQRDSAMYRCASSLQLVGETQYFGPGTRLLVL.

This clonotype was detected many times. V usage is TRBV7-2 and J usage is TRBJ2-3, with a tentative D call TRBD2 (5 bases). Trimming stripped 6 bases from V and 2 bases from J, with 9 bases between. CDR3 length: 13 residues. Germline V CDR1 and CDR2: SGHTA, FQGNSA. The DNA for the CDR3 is TGTGCCAGCAGAACGGGATCCACAGATACGCAGTATTTT. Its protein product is CASRTGSTDTQYF.

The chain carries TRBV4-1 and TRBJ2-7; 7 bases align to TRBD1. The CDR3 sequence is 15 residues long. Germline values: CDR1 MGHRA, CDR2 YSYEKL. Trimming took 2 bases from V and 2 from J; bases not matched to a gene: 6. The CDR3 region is CASSQPQGVAYEQYF. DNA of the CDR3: TGCGCCAGCAGCCAACCTCAGGGGGTAGCCTACGAGCAGTACTTC.